This TCR beta chain was found in a study of read filtering for tumor transcriptome and immune sequencing. General study results and limits: In IR-seq, single-read clonotypes were roughly 80% of clonotypes but approximately 3.5% of reads. RNA-seq captured clonotypes less deeply and reliably than IR-seq.

This CDR3 has 13 residues. CDR1 is SGHRS, CDR2 YFSETQ, per germline. From 300 to 450 ng of RNA, a library with molecular barcoded alpha/delta and beta/gamma adaptors was made. MiXCR was run by TCRdb on the reads, yielding one entry per CDR3 protein. The table lists about 48,000 distinct CDR3 sequences, roughly 20% of them singletons. Sampling of bone marrow took place during active disease in every patient. This clonotype has only a few counts. Antigen unknown. With a much larger clone just one base away, this may be a read error. The sequencing input was a population of CD138-negative cells sorted from bone marrow. The rearrangement uses TRBV5-1 and TRBJ2-2; tentatively, D is TRBD2 (6 bases). The receptor comes from a donor at least 40 years old with multiple myeloma. The CDR3 DNA reads TGCGCCAGCAGCTCCGGACTAACCGGGGAGCTGTCTTTT. It encodes CASSSGLTGELSF.